The 23 T cell receptor beta chains listed next were all sequenced from one sample in a study of blood T cell repertoires in COVID-19. Clones were sequenced by immunoSEQ multiplex PCR, and TCRdb holds only the in-frame ones, with some missing. This sample has around 200,000 clones; roughly 86% occur once, and the top ten carry 2% to 3%. Input material: peripheral blood. The source of these receptors is a man aged 35-49 years with active or convalescent COVID-19.

The rearrangement joins TRBV4-1 to TRBJ1-4; no definite D call. The CDR3 is made up of 17 amino acids. Trimming removed 1 base from V and 5 bases from J, with 17 bases in between. The germline V gene encodes CDR1 MGHRA and CDR2 YSYEKL. CDR3 region: CASSQGWRPRQNEKLFF. The DNA for the CDR3 is TGCGCCAGCAGCCAAGGGTGGCGGCCCCGCCAAAATGAAAAACTGTTTTTT.

The chain combines TRBV5-1 with TRBJ2-2; D remains ambiguous. The V end was cut by 0 bases, the J end by 7 bases, with 7 bases between. The CDR3 contains 13 residues. Germline-derived CDR1 and CDR2 are SGHRS and YFSETQ. The CDR3 DNA reads TGCGCCAGCAGCTTGGGAGGTGGCGGGGAGCTGTTTTTT. Translating it yields CASSLGGGGELFF.

V gene TRBV6-6 combines with J gene TRBJ1-2; 7 positions match TRBD1. With 6 bases clipped from V and 0 bases from J, the junction kept 7 bases outside the gene matches. Germline V lookup: CDR1 MNHNY, CDR2 SVGAGI (reference sequence). The CDR3 has 15 residues. DNA of the CDR3: TGTGCCAGCAGGGCAGGGGGTGTGACTAACTATGGCTACACCTTC. It encodes CASRAGGVTNYGYTF.

The chain recombines TRBV7-9 with TRBJ2-5; no reliable D call. This CDR3 has 12 residues. Germline-derived CDR1 and CDR2 are SEHNR and FQNEAQ (reference sequence). V lost 1 base to trimming and J lost 5 bases, with 5 bases between them. The CDR3: CASSLVAETQYF. CDR3 coding DNA: TGTGCCAGCAGCTTAGTCGCGGAGACCCAGTACTTC.

V and J are TRBV7-9 and TRBJ1-6; D might be TRBD1 (6 bases). CDR3 length equals 14 residues. Germline CDR1 is SEHNR and CDR2 is FQNEAQ (reference sequence). Trimming took 5 bases from V and 5 from J, leaving 10 bases between them. The CDR3 coding sequence is TGTGCCAGCAGCCGGACAGCCAATAATTCACCCCTCCACTTT. It yields the protein CASSRTANNSPLHF.

This chain links TRBV10-3 with TRBJ2-7; 8 bases agree with TRBD1. The length of the CDR3 is 15 residues. J was trimmed by 5 bases and V by 6 bases; bases with no gene match: 12. Germline V gene sequence: CDR1 ENHRY, CDR2 SYGVKD. The CDR3 reads CAISQHRDRRDEQYF. CDR3 DNA sequence: TGTGCCATCAGCCAACATCGGGACAGGAGAGACGAGCAGTACTTC.

The gene calls are TRBV10-3 and TRBJ1-2; D is undetermined. Germline loops: CDR1 ENHRY, CDR2 SYGVKD. The CDR3 loop spans 14 amino acids. The V and J ends lost 2 bases and 2 bases respectively, with 9 bases between them. In DNA, the CDR3 is TGTGCCATCAGTGAGGCACTACCGAACTATGGCTACACCTTC. It is translated as CAISEALPNYGYTF.

The chain has TRBV18 and TRBJ2-1; 10 nucleotides line up with TRBD1. CDR3 size: 16 residues. After removal of 6 bases from V and 14 bases from J, the junction contained 19 bases not matched to a gene. Germline assignment: CDR1 KGHSH and CDR2 LQKENI. This CDR3 is CASSLAPGQGFPDEFF. For the CDR3, the DNA is TGTGCCAGCTCCCTTGCTCCGGGACAGGGGTTTCCTGATGAGTTCTTC.

The rearrangement joins TRBV20-1 to TRBJ1-1; D ambiguous. The germline V and J ends were trimmed by 3 bases and 0 bases, with 14 bases remaining between them. CDR1 is DFQATT, CDR2 SNEGSKA, per germline (reference sequence). The CDR3 length is 15 residues. In DNA, the CDR3 is TGCAGTGCTAGTAGGAGGGCCCTGGTGAACACTGAAGCTTTCTTT. This codes for CSASRRALVNTEAFF.

V gene TRBV5-1 combines with J gene TRBJ1-3; 7 bases line up with TRBD1. V lost 5 bases to trimming and J lost 3 bases; unmatched junction nucleotides: 8. Germline CDR1 is SGHRS and CDR2 is YFSETQ. This CDR3 is 15 amino acids long. The CDR3 is CASRRRGGDGNTIYF. The CDR3 DNA follows: TGCGCCAGCAGACGTCGAGGGGGCGATGGAAACACCATATATTTT.

This sequence joins TRBV2 and TRBJ1-5, with D perhaps TRBD1 (5 bases). This CDR3 spans 14 amino acids. Trimming stripped 2 bases from V and 4 bases from J, with 9 bases between. Germline assignment: CDR1 SNHLY and CDR2 FYNNEI. The CDR3 reads CASSELGGNQPQHF. DNA of the CDR3: TGTGCCAGCAGTGAACTGGGGGGGAATCAGCCCCAGCATTTT.

The chain uses TRBV24-1 and TRBJ1-4; D is perhaps TRBD1 (6 bases). The ends were cut back, 3 bases at V and 5 bases at J, with 15 bases in the middle. The CDR3 covers 16 residues. Germline V gene sequence: CDR1 KGHDR, CDR2 SFDVKD. CDR3 sequence: CATSDNTGRSNEKLFF. CDR3 bases: TGTGCCACCAGTGATAACACAGGGCGCAGCAATGAAAAACTGTTTTTT.

This clone was recorded once. This sequence joins TRBV6-1 and TRBJ1-6, with D possibly TRBD1 on 5 matching bases. CDR1 and CDR2 from the germline V gene are MNHNS and SASEGT. The V gene lost 2 bases and the J gene lost 7 bases, with 15 bases spanning the gap. This CDR3 is 16 amino acids long. CDR3 coding DNA: TGTGCCAGCAGTGAATGGGGCCATAGCCAGAATTCACCCCTCCACTTT. This encodes CASSEWGHSQNSPLHF.

The genes are TRBV10-3 and TRBJ2-1, with D perhaps matching TRBD2 (5 bases). The V and J ends lost 6 bases and 5 bases respectively, with 5 bases between them. The length of the CDR3 is 11 residues. CDR1 ENHRY and CDR2 SYGVKD come from the germline V gene. The CDR3 here is CAIRRDNEQFF. The CDR3 DNA reads as TGTGCCATCAGGAGGGACAATGAGCAGTTCTTC.

The chain has TRBV15 and TRBJ2-3, with TRBD2 matching over 8 bases. Germline CDR1 LNHNV, CDR2 YYDKDF (reference sequence). Trimming at V came to 4 bases and at J to 0 bases, leaving 6 bases not matched to a gene. This CDR3 region has 16 residues. CDR3 nucleotides: TGTGCCACCAGCAAATTAGCGGGGACTAGCACAGATACGCAGTATTTT. Translated, it gives CATSKLAGTSTDTQYF.

The chain couples TRBV7-2 to TRBJ1-2; D perhaps matches TRBD1 (6 bases). Germline values: CDR1 SGHTA, CDR2 FQGNSA. This CDR3 contains 15 residues. V lost 7 bases and J 7 bases, leaving 22 bases between the germline ends. The chain's CDR3 is CASIPVGTSKSGYTF. The CDR3 DNA sequence: TGTGCCAGCATCCCGGTGGGGACAAGTAAAAGTGGCTACACCTTC.

V usage is TRBV7-2 and J usage is TRBJ1-6; TRBD1 might be the D (6 bases). The CDR3 runs 14 residues. Germline CDR1 SGHTA, CDR2 FQGNSA. Trimming stripped 3 bases from V and 6 bases from J, with 9 bases between. DNA of the CDR3: TGTGCCAGCAGCTTTGGGGGGGCTAATTCACCCCTCCACTTT. Translating gives CASSFGGANSPLHF.

This chain connects TRBV7-8 to TRBJ1-5; possibly TRBD1 for D (6 bases). In germline, CDR1 is SGHVS, CDR2 FQNEAQ. The CDR3 covers 15 residues. With 5 bases removed from V and 7 bases from J, the gap between germline ends came to 18 bases. Here the CDR3 reads CASSPYRVGMQPQHF. As DNA, the CDR3 is TGTGCCAGCAGCCCGTACAGGGTCGGAATGCAGCCCCAGCATTTT.

The chain couples TRBV6-2 or TRBV6-3 to TRBJ2-7; TRBD1 aligns across 7 bases. CDR1 MNHEY and CDR2 SVGEGT come from the germline V gene. V gave up 5 bases and J gave up 6 bases; unmatched junction bases: 1. The CDR3 is 11 amino acids. The CDR3 DNA is TGTGCCAGCAGTGACAGGGCCGAGCAGTACTTC. This sequence encodes CASSDRAEQYF.

V gene TRBV30 combines with J gene TRBJ1-5; TRBD1 agrees at 7 bases. This CDR3 contains 13 residues. CDR1 is GTSNPN, CDR2 SVGIG, per germline (reference sequence). Trimming cost V 5 bases and J 4 bases; bases outside gene matches: 5. The CDR3 spells CAWDTGVNQPQHF. CDR3 bases: TGTGCCTGGGATACAGGGGTGAATCAGCCCCAGCATTTT.

The chain joins TRBV5-1 to TRBJ2-2; no clear D gene. CDR3 length: 12 residues. In germline, CDR1 is SGHRS, CDR2 YFSETQ. V was pared by 4 bases and J by 3 bases, with 4 bases between. The DNA of the CDR3 is TGCGCCAGCAGCCTCGACACCGGGGAGCTGTTTTTT. Translated: CASSLDTGELFF.

The V gene is TRBV10-1, the J gene TRBJ1-3; no reliable D call. V lost 6 bases to trimming and J lost 7 bases, with 10 bases between them. Germline CDR1 WNHNN, CDR2 SYGVQD (reference sequence). The CDR3 spans 12 residues. CDR3 region: CASSRTGNTIYF. The CDR3 coding sequence is TGCGCCAGCAGCCGGACGGGGAACACCATATATTTT.

V usage is TRBV5-1 and J usage is TRBJ1-1, with a weak D call TRBD1 (6 bases). CDR1 is SGHRS, CDR2 YFSETQ, per germline. Trimming removed 3 bases from V and 7 bases from J, with 10 bases in between. The CDR3 is made up of 12 amino acids. CDR3 protein: CASSSDSGEAFF. Written as DNA, the CDR3 is TGCGCCAGCAGCTCGGACAGTGGTGAAGCTTTCTTT.